This entry lists 9 T cell receptor beta chains sequenced from one sample in a study of human T cells and chemical hapten exposure. Time point denoted: patch test 2, 6 weeks after DPC sensitization. As to treatment: therapeutic diphenylcyclopropenone sensitization with weekly scalp DPC. TCRdb redid the calling of the RACE reads with MiXCR, one entry per CDR3 protein. There are 100,000 or so distinct CDR3 sequences in the sample; approximately 11% occur only once, and around 2.1% lies in the top ten. Sequenced material: whole blood, taken in connection with sensitization to the hapten diphenylcyclopropenone (DPC). These receptors originate from a man aged 35-49 years with alopecia areata. Some clones in this sample may be carry-over from other donors' samples.

This chain links TRBV4-1 with TRBJ2-7; tentatively, D is TRBD1 (5 bases). Germline V lookup: CDR1 MGHRA, CDR2 YSYEKL. V lost 3 bases, J lost 2 bases, and 11 bases lay in between. This CDR3 comprises 14 residues. As DNA, the CDR3 is TGCGCCAGCAGCCAGACAGAATTGACCTACGAGCAGTACGTC. Encoded protein: CASSQTELTYEQYV.

This sequence joins TRBV7-9 and TRBJ2-1; TRBD2 matches 8 bases. The length of the CDR3 is 15 residues. Germline values: CDR1 SEHNR, CDR2 FQNEAQ (reference sequence). The V and J ends lost 4 bases and 7 bases, in that order; junction bases with no gene match: 9. The CDR3 protein is CASSYGTSSFNEQFF. CDR3 coding DNA: TGTGCCAGCAGCTATGGGACTAGTTCATTTAATGAGCAGTTCTTC.

This clonotype was detected only a few times. The CDR3 is CASRLSSSVTSTDTQYF. The CDR3, as DNA: TGTGCCAGCAGGCTTAGTTCTAGTGTAACTAGCACAGATACGCAGTATTTT. The chain has TRBV7-2 and TRBJ2-3; no clear D gene. The CDR3 is 17 amino acids. Germline V gene sequence: CDR1 SGHTA, CDR2 FQGNSA. Trimming cost V 6 bases and J 0 bases, with 19 bases left between them.

V and J are TRBV7-9 and TRBJ2-7, with D hard to call. The germline CDR1 and CDR2 sequences are SEHNR and FQNEAQ (reference sequence). Trimming left V 3 bases short and J 2 bases short, with 11 bases between. This CDR3 contains 14 residues. CDR3 amino acids: CASSFEDGPYEQYF. The CDR3 bases are TGTGCCAGCAGCTTCGAAGACGGGCCCTACGAGCAGTACTTC.

This rearrangement joins TRBV7-9 to TRBJ1-5; D may be TRBD1 (6 bases). Trimming removed 1 base at V and 7 bases at J, with 14 bases between. CDR1 and CDR2 (germline): SEHNR, FQNEAQ (reference sequence). The CDR3 length is 15 residues. For the CDR3, the DNA is TGTGCCAGCAGCTTAGACAGCAGGGGAGACCAGCCCCAGCATTTT. Protein sequence: CASSLDSRGDQPQHF.

This clonotype was observed once. The genes are TRBV7-2 and TRBJ2-7, with a weak D call TRBD2 (6 bases). Trimming removed 2 bases at V and 6 bases at J, with 14 bases between. The CDR3 extends over 14 amino acids. The germline V gene has CDR1 SGHTA and CDR2 FQGNSA. The CDR3 protein is CASSLSGRLSEQYV. The CDR3 DNA follows: TGTGCCAGCAGCTTAAGCGGGCGGCTTTCCGAGCAGTACGTC.

The chain is built from TRBV29-1 and TRBJ2-7, with 7 bases identical to TRBD1. The V and J ends lost 7 bases and 6 bases, in that order; junction bases with no gene match: 15. The CDR3 has 14 amino acids. CDR1 SQVTM and CDR2 ANQGSEA come from the germline V gene. CDR3 coding DNA: TGCAGCGCATTAGCTGGACAGGTTACCGGCGAGCAGTACTTC. Protein: CSALAGQVTGEQYF.

This clonotype came up a few times. V is TRBV20-1 and J is TRBJ1-4; 8 nucleotides align to TRBD1. The CDR3 extends over 15 amino acids. Germline V gene sequence: CDR1 DFQATT, CDR2 SNEGSKA (reference sequence). V dropped 0 bases and J dropped 8; count of bases not matched to a gene: 8. The CDR3 loop is CSARDQQGVGEKLFF. The CDR3 DNA reads TGCAGTGCTAGAGACCAACAGGGGGTCGGAGAAAAACTGTTTTTT.

The J gene is TRBJ2-6, the V gene TRBV4-1, with D hard to call. CDR1 is MGHRA, CDR2 YSYEKL, per germline. V dropped 2 bases and J dropped 2 bases, with 10 bases sitting between them. The CDR3 runs 16 residues. The CDR3 sequence is CASSQLTTAGANVLTF. The CDR3 DNA follows: TGCGCCAGCAGCCAATTGACCACTGCTGGGGCCAACGTCCTGACTTTC.